A selection of T cell receptor beta chains follows, all from one sample in a study of molecular identifiers for immune sequencing clone quantification. Using its own MiXCR run on the PCR reads, TCRdb lists one record per CDR3 protein. The sample records some 65,000 distinct CDR3 sequences, approximately 17% being singletons. The sample was naive CD8+ T cells from blood, with Jurkat cell RNA spiked in. Receptors originate from a human donor in good health. Some libraries in this study had Jurkat cell RNA spiked in. The CDR3 runs from the conserved cysteine through the conserved F or W. D genes are given only for firm matches. Clone size is given for some rows only: seen once, a few or many times, or a class if the clone is expanded.

d_gene: TRBD1; j_gene: TRBJ1-1; abundance: many; v_gene: TRBV25-1; CDR3aa: CASREQGALTEAFF; CDR3nt: TGTGCCAGCAGAGAACAGGGGGCGCTCACTGAAGCTTTCTTT
d_gene: -; j_gene: TRBJ1-1; abundance: -; v_gene: TRBV5-6; CDR3aa: CASSLSSTEAFF; CDR3nt: TGTGCCAGCAGCTTGTCTAGCACTGAAGCTTTCTTT
d_gene: -; j_gene: TRBJ2-1; abundance: -; v_gene: TRBV11-1; CDR3aa: CASSLGWNEQFF; CDR3nt: TGTGCCAGCAGCTTGGGCTGGAATGAGCAGTTCTTC
d_gene: -; j_gene: TRBJ2-5; abundance: many; v_gene: TRBV6-5; CDR3aa: CATQSGLTVQETQYF; CDR3nt: TGTGCGACCCAGTCCGGGCTTACAGTCCAAGAGACCCAGTACTTC
d_gene: -; j_gene: TRBJ2-1; abundance: many; v_gene: TRBV7-9; CDR3aa: CASSPDQGPWGNEQFF; CDR3nt: TGTGCCAGCAGCCCGGACCAGGGGCCGTGGGGCAATGAGCAGTTCTTC
d_gene: TRBD2; j_gene: TRBJ2-5; abundance: many; v_gene: TRBV5-1; CDR3aa: CASSLLAIQETQYF; CDR3nt: TGCGCCAGCAGCTTACTAGCGATCCAAGAGACCCAGTACTTC
d_gene: -; j_gene: TRBJ2-4; abundance: many; v_gene: TRBV11-2; CDR3aa: CASSLAQGLAKNIQYF; CDR3nt: TGTGCCAGCAGCTTAGCCCAGGGACTAGCCAAAAACATTCAGTACTTC
d_gene: -; j_gene: TRBJ1-1; abundance: few; v_gene: TRBV7-9; CDR3aa: CASSSPLDSNTEAFF; CDR3nt: TGTGCCAGCAGCTCCCCCCTGGACAGTAACACTGAAGCTTTCTTT
d_gene: -; j_gene: TRBJ1-1; abundance: -; v_gene: TRBV5-3; CDR3aa: CASSLGSGIRTEAFF; CDR3nt: TGTGCCAGCAGCCTGGGGTCAGGGATTCGAACTGAAGCTTTCTTT
d_gene: -; j_gene: TRBJ1-1; abundance: -; v_gene: TRBV27; CDR3aa: CASSPKAGAGTEAFF; CDR3nt: TGTGCCAGCTCTCCCAAGGCGGGGGCCGGCACTGAAGCTTTCTTT
d_gene: -; j_gene: TRBJ1-3; abundance: -; v_gene: TRBV12-3/TRBV12-4; CDR3aa: CASSLWPRSGNTIYF; CDR3nt: TGTGCCAGCAGTTTATGGCCCAGGAGCGGAAACACCATATATTTT
d_gene: TRBD1; j_gene: TRBJ1-1; abundance: many; v_gene: TRBV6-2/TRBV6-3; CDR3aa: CASSYSRGDRGTEAFF; CDR3nt: TGTGCCAGCAGTTACTCGAGAGGCGACAGGGGCACTGAAGCTTTCTTT
d_gene: -; j_gene: TRBJ2-1; abundance: few; v_gene: TRBV7-2; CDR3aa: CASSLLGRLSSYNEQFF; CDR3nt: TGTGCCAGCAGCTTATTAGGGCGACTCAGCTCCTACAATGAGCAGTTCTTC
d_gene: -; j_gene: TRBJ2-1; abundance: -; v_gene: TRBV7-8; CDR3aa: CASSLSGWGASEQFF; CDR3nt: TGTGCCAGCAGCTTATCGGGGTGGGGGGCGAGTGAGCAGTTCTTC
d_gene: -; j_gene: TRBJ1-1; abundance: many; v_gene: TRBV5-6; CDR3aa: CASSFSPDNTEAFF; CDR3nt: TGTGCCAGCAGCTTTAGTCCAGATAACACTGAAGCTTTCTTT
d_gene: -; j_gene: TRBJ2-7; abundance: many; v_gene: TRBV4-2; CDR3aa: CASSQDGRGHEQYF; CDR3nt: TGTGCCAGCAGCCAAGATGGCCGCGGCCACGAGCAGTACTTC
d_gene: TRBD2; j_gene: TRBJ2-1; abundance: many; v_gene: TRBV4-2; CDR3aa: CASSQALAGLGIHEQFF; CDR3nt: TGTGCCAGCAGCCAAGCTTTGGCAGGACTAGGGATTCATGAGCAGTTCTTC
d_gene: -; j_gene: TRBJ2-7; abundance: many; v_gene: TRBV20-1; CDR3aa: CSCSRGLGLTTYEQYF; CDR3nt: TGCAGTTGCAGTCGTGGCCTGGGGTTGACGACCTACGAGCAGTACTTC
d_gene: -; j_gene: TRBJ2-2; abundance: many; v_gene: TRBV15; CDR3aa: CATSRDREDRRSWYTGELFF; CDR3nt: TGTGCCACCAGCAGAGATAGAGAGGACCGCAGAAGTTGGTACACCGGGGAGCTGTTTTTT
d_gene: TRBD2; j_gene: TRBJ2-3; abundance: medium-sized; v_gene: TRBV29-1; CDR3aa: CSVEERLAATDTQYF; CDR3nt: TGCAGCGTTGAAGAAAGACTAGCGGCCACAGATACGCAGTATTTT
d_gene: -; j_gene: TRBJ1-2; abundance: many; v_gene: TRBV6-1; CDR3aa: CASSEGPVNYGYTF; CDR3nt: TGTGCCAGCAGTGAAGGGCCAGTCAACTATGGCTACACCTTC
d_gene: TRBD1; j_gene: TRBJ1-1; abundance: many; v_gene: TRBV7-8; CDR3aa: CASSSDRDAFF; CDR3nt: TGTGCCAGCAGCTCTGACAGGGACGCTTTCTTT
d_gene: -; j_gene: TRBJ2-1; abundance: many; v_gene: TRBV4-3; CDR3aa: CAKLFDRGLHSSYNEQFF; CDR3nt: TGCGCCAAGCTGTTCGATCGGGGACTTCATAGCTCCTACAATGAGCAGTTCTTC
d_gene: -; j_gene: TRBJ2-4; abundance: many; v_gene: TRBV28; CDR3aa: CASSLRTGGEILAKNIQYF; CDR3nt: TGTGCCAGCAGTTTACGGACAGGAGGGGAGATACTAGCCAAAAACATTCAGTACTTC
d_gene: -; j_gene: TRBJ2-7; abundance: many; v_gene: TRBV13; CDR3aa: CASSPTTDYEQYF; CDR3nt: TGTGCCAGCAGCCCTACTACCGACTACGAGCAGTACTTC
d_gene: -; j_gene: TRBJ1-2; abundance: many; v_gene: TRBV20-1; CDR3aa: CSARVEGAYGYTF; CDR3nt: TGCAGTGCTAGAGTTGAAGGGGCCTATGGCTACACCTTC
d_gene: TRBD2; j_gene: TRBJ2-1; abundance: -; v_gene: TRBV9; CDR3aa: CASSVVGLAAYNEQFF; CDR3nt: TGTGCCAGCAGCGTAGTAGGTCTAGCGGCCTACAATGAGCAGTTCTTC
d_gene: TRBD2; j_gene: TRBJ2-7; abundance: many; v_gene: TRBV7-6; CDR3aa: CASSLALAGAEQYF; CDR3nt: TGTGCCAGCAGCTTAGCCCTAGCGGGAGCTGAGCAGTACTTC
d_gene: -; j_gene: TRBJ2-1; abundance: many; v_gene: TRBV27; CDR3aa: CASSRPDSLSYNEQFF; CDR3nt: TGTGCCAGCAGTCGCCCGGACAGCCTCTCCTACAATGAGCAGTTCTTC
d_gene: -; j_gene: TRBJ2-5; abundance: -; v_gene: TRBV15; CDR3aa: CATSSRRGETQYF; CDR3nt: TGTGCCACCAGCAGTAGGAGGGGAGAGACCCAGTACTTC
d_gene: -; j_gene: TRBJ2-3; abundance: -; v_gene: TRBV7-6; CDR3aa: CASSQVGMQYF; CDR3nt: TGTGCCAGCAGCCAAGTGGGGATGCAGTATTTT
d_gene: TRBD2; j_gene: TRBJ2-7; abundance: many; v_gene: TRBV14; CDR3aa: CASSDQRERREQYF; CDR3nt: TGTGCCAGCAGCGACCAGCGGGAGAGACGGGAGCAGTACTTC
d_gene: -; j_gene: TRBJ2-7; abundance: -; v_gene: TRBV7-2; CDR3aa: CASSLTVFSTYEQYF; CDR3nt: TGTGCCAGCAGCTTAACGGTTTTCAGTACCTACGAGCAGTACTTC
d_gene: TRBD2; j_gene: TRBJ2-1; abundance: few; v_gene: TRBV11-2; CDR3aa: CASSPRAGGPLSYNEQFF; CDR3nt: TGTGCCAGCAGCCCCAGAGCGGGAGGGCCTCTTTCCTACAATGAGCAGTTCTTC
d_gene: -; j_gene: TRBJ1-5; abundance: many; v_gene: TRBV20-1; CDR3aa: CSARVLSGVNQPQHF; CDR3nt: TGCAGTGCTAGAGTGTTGAGCGGCGTCAATCAGCCCCAGCATTTT